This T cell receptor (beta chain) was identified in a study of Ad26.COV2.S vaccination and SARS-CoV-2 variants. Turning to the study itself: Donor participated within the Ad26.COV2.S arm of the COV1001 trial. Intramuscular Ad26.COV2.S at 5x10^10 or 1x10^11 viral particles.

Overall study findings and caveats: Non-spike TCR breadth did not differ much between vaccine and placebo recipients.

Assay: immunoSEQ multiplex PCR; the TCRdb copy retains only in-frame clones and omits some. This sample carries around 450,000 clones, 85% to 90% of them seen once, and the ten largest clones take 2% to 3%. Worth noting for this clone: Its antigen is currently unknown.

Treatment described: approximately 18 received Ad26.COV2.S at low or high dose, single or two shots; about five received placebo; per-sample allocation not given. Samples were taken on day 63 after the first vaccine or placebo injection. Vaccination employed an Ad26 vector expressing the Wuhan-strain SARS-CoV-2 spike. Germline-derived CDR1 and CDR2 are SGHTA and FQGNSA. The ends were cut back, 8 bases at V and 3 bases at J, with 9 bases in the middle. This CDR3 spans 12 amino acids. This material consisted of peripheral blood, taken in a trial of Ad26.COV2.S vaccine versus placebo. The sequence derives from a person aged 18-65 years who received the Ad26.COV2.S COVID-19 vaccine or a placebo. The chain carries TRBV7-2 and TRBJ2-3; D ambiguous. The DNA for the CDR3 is TGTGCCAGCCGGATCCGTACAGATACGCAGTATTTT. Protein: CASRIRTDTQYF.